The 3 T cell receptor beta chains listed next were all sequenced from one sample in a study of blood T cells in healthy people across ages. With a J-beta primer mix and a sample-barcoded 5' primer, a second PCR ran about 7 to 11 cycles. TCRdb re-called the 5' RACE reads with MiXCR, one entry per CDR3 protein. The sample carries approximately 600,000 distinct CDR3 sequences, about 54% recorded once. The sequenced material came from blood. The receptors shown here come from a man aged 60-69 years in good health.

This clonotype was seen a handful of times. The V and J genes are TRBV4-1 and TRBJ2-7; 9 bases are shared with TRBD1. This CDR3 comprises 16 residues. The V segment lost 1 base and the J segment 5 bases; nucleotides outside the gene matches: 9. Germline V gene lookup returns CDR1 MGHRA and CDR2 YSYEKL. The CDR3 region has the DNA TGCGCCAGCAGCCAAGGGACAGGGGTGGTTCGGGACGAGCAGTACTTC. Amino acid sequence: CASSQGTGVVRDEQYF.

Many counts were recorded for this clonotype. V usage is TRBV7-2 and J usage is TRBJ1-2; maybe TRBD1 (5 bases). CDR1 is SGHTA, CDR2 FQGNSA, per germline. CDR3 length equals 13 residues. The germline V and J ends were trimmed by 3 bases and 4 bases, with 9 bases remaining between them. The CDR3 DNA reads as TGTGCCAGCAGCTTGGCAGGGTCCTATGGCTACACCTTC. Its translation: CASSLAGSYGYTF.

Details on this clonotype: A read error may explain this, as a much larger clone is one base away. This chain links TRBV4-1 with TRBJ2-7; 7 positions match TRBD1. Germline CDR1 MGHRA, CDR2 YSYEKL. The CDR3 length is 13 residues. CDR3 protein: CAISQATGYEQYF. DNA of the CDR3: TGCGCCATCAGCCAGGCGACAGGGTACGAGCAGTACTTC.